This TCR beta chain stems from a study of T-cell reconstitution after alpha-beta-depleted transplantation in children. As it was prepared, the TCRbeta library received unique molecular identifiers. TCRdb used MiXCR to reprocess the PCR reads, holding one entry per CDR3 protein. This sample has fewer than 400,000 distinct CDR3 sequences, with roughly 21% found just once. V dropped 0 bases and J dropped 0 bases, with 8 bases sitting between them. The CDR3 is made up of 15 amino acids. The sequenced sample was PBMCs from the stem cell graft donor, obtained from the stem cell graft. The TCR originated in a human donor who donated a stem cell graft to a child with acute myeloid leukemia. V gene TRBV12-3 or TRBV12-4 combines with J gene TRBJ1-1, with a weak D call TRBD1 (6 bases). The CDR3 DNA sequence: TGTGCCAGCAGTTTAGCAGGGGGATTGAACACTGAAGCTTTCTTT. This translates into CASSLAGGLNTEAFF.